A single sample is the source of the 30 T cell receptor beta chains below, sequenced in a study of cytomegalovirus exposure and HLA in healthy donors (dated by TCRdb to the late 2010s). The library was obtained by the immunoSEQ multiplex PCR assay. A mixture of 60 forward primers for TCR Vbeta segments and 13 reverse primers for TCR Jbeta segments was used in the multiplex PCR. TCRdb took over this immuneACCESS table, retaining in-frame rearrangements with V and J assigned. Such tables are incomplete; in checked studies, under half of the missing clones stem from an unresolved V gene, and the remainder is unexplained. In all, the sample holds 160,000 or so clones, and around 82% of those were seen once. Around 5.4% of the sample belongs to the ten largest clones. The material sequenced was PBMCs. These TCRs come from a man in his forties in good health and CMV-seronegative.

This clone has only one observation. This chain links TRBV7-2 with TRBJ2-5; D might be TRBD2 (5 bases). V was pared by 5 bases and J by 5 bases, with 15 bases between. Germline CDR1 and CDR2: SGHTA and FQGNSA. This CDR3 is built from 14 residues. This CDR3 is CASSHTRNFETQYF. CDR3 nucleotide sequence: TGTGCCAGCAGCCACACTAGGAATTTCGAGACCCAGTACTTC.

J is TRBJ1-4 and V is TRBV7-9; 7 bases line up with TRBD1. In germline, CDR1 is SEHNR, CDR2 FQNEAQ (reference sequence). There are 15 residues in the CDR3. The trim removed 4 bases at V and 8 bases at J, leaving 10 bases unmatched. CDR3 protein: CASSSLRQGEEKLFF. In DNA form, the CDR3 reads TGTGCCAGCAGCTCACTCAGACAGGGAGAGGAAAAACTGTTTTTT.

The chain combines TRBV4-1 with TRBJ2-5; maybe TRBD1 (6 bases). V was clipped by 4 bases and J by 5 bases, with 14 bases between them. This CDR3 comprises 14 residues. Germline loops: CDR1 MGHRA, CDR2 YSYEKL. Here the CDR3 reads CASSLQGMGETQYF. Here the CDR3 DNA reads TGCGCCAGCAGCCTTCAGGGGATGGGGGAGACCCAGTACTTC.

This chain uses TRBV29-1 with TRBJ2-7; D possibly corresponds to TRBD1 (5 bases). V was clipped by 4 bases and J by 4 bases, with 11 bases between them. This CDR3 has 12 amino acids. Germline CDR1 is SQVTM and CDR2 is ANQGSEA. The CDR3 coding sequence is TGCAGCGTTGTGGACACCCAATACGAGCAGTACTTC. Its protein is CSVVDTQYEQYF.

The chain joins TRBV10-3 to TRBJ2-5; 7 bases map to TRBD1. Trimming at V came to 0 bases and at J to 6 bases, leaving 4 bases not matched to a gene. Germline CDR1 ENHRY, CDR2 SYGVKD. This CDR3 spans 14 amino acids. This chain's CDR3 is CAISESRQGKTQYF. The CDR3 nucleotides are TGTGCCATCAGTGAGTCCAGACAGGGAAAGACCCAGTACTTC.

The V and J genes are TRBV21-1 and TRBJ2-7; no DNA check was done on the table's D call, TRBD1. TRBV21-1 is shown as a pseudogene. This CDR3 is built from 15 residues. CDR3 sequence: CASSNRPSGGYEQYF. In DNA, the CDR3 is TGTGCCAGCAGCAACCGCCCATCAGGGGGATACGAGCAGTACTTC.

The V gene is TRBV9, the J gene TRBJ2-2, with D perhaps TRBD1 (6 bases). CDR3 length: 15 amino acids. CDR1 is SGDLS and CDR2 is YYNGEE in the germline V gene. V lost 0 bases and J 4 bases, leaving 10 bases between the germline ends. CDR3: CASSVAGVGTGELFF. The CDR3, as DNA: TGTGCCAGCAGCGTAGCAGGGGTTGGCACCGGGGAGCTGTTTTTT.

V gene TRBV27 combines with J gene TRBJ2-3; D remains unclear. Germline V lookup: CDR1 MNHEY, CDR2 SMNVEV (reference sequence). The V end was cut by 4 bases, the J end by 4 bases, with 3 bases between. The CDR3 has 11 amino acids. CDR3: CASSSADTQYF. The DNA of the CDR3 is TGTGCCAGCAGTTCTGCAGATACGCAGTATTTT.

The chain recombines TRBV7-2 with TRBJ1-1; D call uncertain. The V end lost 5 bases, the J end lost 1 base, and 11 bases lay between the germline ends. The V gene's germline CDR1 is SGHTA and CDR2 FQGNSA. This CDR3 is 14 amino acids long. The CDR3 spells CASSPSNRNTEAFF. CDR3 in DNA: TGTGCCAGCAGCCCCTCTAATCGGAACACTGAAGCTTTCTTT.

The chain carries TRBV9 and TRBJ1-4; the match to TRBD1 covers 7 bases. CDR3 size: 14 residues. Germline trimming cut 2 bases from V and 8 bases from J; bases unmatched to any gene: 6. CDR1 SGDLS and CDR2 YYNGEE come from the germline V gene. The CDR3 nucleotides read TGTGCCAGCAGCGTCCAGGGACAGCCAGAAAAACTGTTTTTT. The encoded protein is CASSVQGQPEKLFF.

V and J are TRBV25-1 and TRBJ2-1; 9 bases fit TRBD1. The CDR3 is 16 amino acids. Germline-derived CDR1 and CDR2 are MGHDK and SYGVNS. Losses at the gene ends were 3 bases for V and 4 bases for J; bases not matched to a gene: 7. The CDR3 DNA is TGTGCCAGCAGTGATTCAAGGACAGGGGATTACAATGAGCAGTTCTTC. It translates to CASSDSRTGDYNEQFF.

This chain uses TRBV10-3 with TRBJ2-1; 9 positions match TRBD1. With 2 bases clipped from V and 9 bases from J, the junction kept 8 bases outside the gene matches. There are 15 residues in the CDR3. Germline V gene lookup returns CDR1 ENHRY and CDR2 SYGVKD. In nucleotides, the CDR3 is TGTGCCATCAGTGAGGAGGACAGGGGTTATGGTGAGCAGTTCTTC. This translates into CAISEEDRGYGEQFF.

This chain links TRBV9 with TRBJ2-1; 10 bases fit TRBD2. CDR1 is SGDLS, CDR2 YYNGEE, per germline. The V and J ends lost 4 bases and 4 bases, in that order; junction bases with no gene match: 5. This CDR3 has 15 amino acids. The CDR3 loop reads CASSPRTSGYNEQFF. The DNA of the CDR3 is TGTGCCAGCAGCCCTCGGACTAGCGGTTACAATGAGCAGTTCTTC. The full variable domain, its missing parts supplied by reference TRBV9 and TRBJ2-1, is DSGVTQTPKHLITATGQRVTLRCSPRSGDLSVYWYQQSLDQGLQFLIQYYNGEERAKGNILERFSAQQFPDLHSELNLSSLELGDSALYFCASSPRTSGYNEQFFGPGTRLTVL.

The rearrangement uses TRBV11-2 and TRBJ1-6; TRBD1 is a possible D gene (6 bases). Trimming removed 5 bases at V and 9 bases at J, with 14 bases between. CDR1 is SGHAT, CDR2 FQNNGV, per germline. This CDR3 comprises 14 residues. For the CDR3, the DNA is TGTGCCAGCAGCCCGGGGGGCTGGGGTTCACCCCTCCACTTT. It translates to CASSPGGWGSPLHF.

This chain links TRBV18 with TRBJ1-1; no definite D call. In germline, CDR1 is KGHSH, CDR2 LQKENI. V lost 2 bases and J lost 0, with 7 bases in between. The CDR3 extends over 14 amino acids. CDR3 sequence: CASSPATVNTEAFF. The CDR3, as DNA: TGTGCCAGCTCACCAGCCACAGTGAACACTGAAGCTTTCTTT.

The gene calls are TRBV5-6 and TRBJ1-2; D call uncertain. This CDR3 spans 16 amino acids. With 1 base removed from V and 2 bases from J, the gap between germline ends came to 15 bases. Germline loops: CDR1 SGHDT, CDR2 YYEEEE. Here the CDR3 DNA reads TGTGCCAGCAGCTTGCGACTTGGTGGAGGAAACTATGGCTACACCTTC. It encodes CASSLRLGGGNYGYTF.

A single count supports this clone. V gene TRBV7-2 combines with J gene TRBJ1-1; possibly TRBD1 for D (6 bases). V lost 3 bases to trimming and J lost 0 bases, with 23 bases between them. The CDR3 runs to 19 residues. In germline, CDR1 is SGHTA, CDR2 FQGNSA. The chain's CDR3 is CASSFLVQGGGIMNTEAFF. For the CDR3, the DNA is TGTGCCAGCAGCTTTCTCGTACAGGGCGGGGGGATCATGAACACTGAAGCTTTCTTT.

The V gene is TRBV7-9, the J gene TRBJ2-2; D uncertain. V lost 4 bases to trimming and J lost 5 bases, with 11 bases between them. Germline CDR1 and CDR2: SEHNR and FQNEAQ (reference sequence). The CDR3 contains 14 residues. CDR3 coding DNA: TGTGCCAGCAGCTCCCCGGTTAAGACCGGGGAGCTGTTTTTT. Residues: CASSSPVKTGELFF. Full variable domain (rest looked up from reference TRBV7-9 and TRBJ2-2): DTGVSQNPRHKITKRGQNVTFRCDPISEHNRLYWYRQTLGQGPEFLTYFQNEAQLEKSRLLSDRFSAERPKGSFSTLEIQRTEQGDSAMYLCASSSPVKTGELFFGEGSRLTVL.

V is TRBV28 and J is TRBJ1-6, with 10 bases identical to TRBD1. This CDR3 comprises 18 residues. The V and J ends lost 2 bases and 4 bases, in that order; junction bases with no gene match: 8. Germline assignment: CDR1 MDHEN and CDR2 SYDVKM. The CDR3 nucleotides are TGTGCCAGCAGTTTAGGAGGACAGGGGGTCGGGTATAATTCACCCCTCCACTTT. This codes for CASSLGGQGVGYNSPLHF.

This clone was seen a few times. V gene TRBV25-1 combines with J gene TRBJ2-5; 9 bases fit TRBD2. The CDR3 is 16 amino acids. Germline lookup yields CDR1 MGHDK and CDR2 SYGVNS. Trimming removed 4 bases from V and 4 bases from J; junction bases left unmatched: 10. CDR3 in amino acids: CASSAAGGGARETQYF. CDR3 DNA: TGTGCCAGCAGTGCAGCTGGCGGGGGGGCCCGAGAGACCCAGTACTTC.

The chain recombines TRBV19 with TRBJ1-2; no firm D call. The CDR3 totals 15 residues. Trimming cost V 5 bases and J 1 base, with 14 bases left between them. CDR1 is LNHDA, CDR2 SQIVND, per germline (reference sequence). Written as DNA, the CDR3 is TGTGCCAGTAGTCTTGGTCGAGAGGGTAACTATGGCTACACCTTC. Translating gives CASSLGREGNYGYTF.

This chain connects TRBV5-1 to TRBJ2-5; 11 bases fit TRBD2. The ends lost 4 bases at V and 3 bases at J; junction bases unmatched: 5. Germline V lookup: CDR1 SGHRS, CDR2 YFSETQ. There are 15 residues in the CDR3. CDR3 loop: CASSLQLAGEETQYF. In DNA form, the CDR3 reads TGCGCCAGCAGCCTACAACTAGCGGGGGAAGAGACCCAGTACTTC.

Worth noting for this clone: One end of the junction varies from germline; a read error may be responsible. The chain has TRBV7-9 and TRBJ1-4; 9 bases map to TRBD1. Germline CDR1 SEHNR, CDR2 FQNEAQ (reference sequence). This CDR3 is 17 amino acids long. Here the CDR3 reads CSSSLGQGPVLNEKLFF. As DNA, the CDR3 is TGTTCCAGCAGCCTCGGACAGGGGCCTGTCCTGAATGAAAAACTGTTTTTT. The full variable domain, in which reference TRBV7-9 and TRBJ1-4 provide the parts outside the CDR3, is DTGVSQNPRHKITKRGQNVTFRCDPISEHNRLYWYRQTLGQGPEFLTYFQNEAQLEKSRLLSDRFSAERPKGSFSTLEIQRTEQGDSAMYLCSSSLGQGPVLNEKLFFGSGTQLSVL.

The V gene is TRBV10-3, the J gene TRBJ1-5, with D maybe TRBD1 (6 bases). Germline V gives CDR1 ENHRY, CDR2 SYGVKD. V lost 3 bases and J 4 bases, leaving 10 bases between the germline ends. The CDR3 is made up of 14 amino acids. CDR3 bases: TGTGCCATCAGTGAAGGGGGTCTGAATCAGCCCCAGCATTTT. Amino acids: CAISEGGLNQPQHF.

V is TRBV6-5 and J is TRBJ2-3, with 10 bases that match TRBD2. The V gene's germline CDR1 is MNHEY and CDR2 SVGAGI. This CDR3 spans 16 amino acids. V dropped 0 bases and J dropped 3; count of bases not matched to a gene: 3. CDR3 DNA sequence: TGTGCCAGCAGTTACTCATCTAGCGGGAGAACAGATACGCAGTATTTT. Encoded protein: CASSYSSSGRTDTQYF.

This clone was detected a few times. The V call is TRBV10-3, the J call TRBJ2-1; possible D gene TRBD1, 6 bases. This CDR3 is 15 amino acids long. Trimming shortened V by 7 bases and J by 8 bases, and 21 bases separated the two germline ends. Per germline, CDR1 ENHRY and CDR2 SYGVKD. DNA of the CDR3: TGTGCCATCAATTCGGACAGAGCGACTTTGGATGAGCAGTTCTTC. It codes for CAINSDRATLDEQFF.

This sequence joins TRBV6-6 and TRBJ2-1; D is perhaps TRBD1 (6 bases). Germline CDR1 MNHNY, CDR2 SVGAGI (reference sequence). The CDR3 length is 14 residues. Trimming removed 7 bases at V and 3 bases at J, with 13 bases between. CDR3 coding DNA: TGTGCCAGCACCGCTCAGGGGTACTACAATGAGCAGTTCTTC. Its protein is CASTAQGYYNEQFF.

This clone was detected once. V is TRBV5-1 and J is TRBJ2-1; 9 positions agree with TRBD2. The CDR3 loop spans 17 amino acids. The J segment lost 3 bases and the V segment lost 5 bases, leaving 12 bases of the junction unmatched. Germline values: CDR1 SGHRS, CDR2 YFSETQ. The chain's CDR3 is CASSPGVAGVFYNEQFF. The CDR3 nucleotides are TGCGCCAGCAGTCCCGGAGTAGCGGGAGTTTTCTACAATGAGCAGTTCTTC.

The genes are TRBV7-8 and TRBJ2-4; D is perhaps TRBD1 (6 bases). V lost 5 bases and J 1 base, leaving 12 bases between the germline ends. Per germline, CDR1 SGHVS and CDR2 FQNEAQ. The CDR3 loop spans 15 amino acids. The CDR3, as DNA: TGTGCCAGCAGCCCTGGGGACACCGCCAAAAACATTCAGTACTTC. The encoded protein is CASSPGDTAKNIQYF.

This clone was recorded once. This chain connects TRBV7-9 to TRBJ2-2; TRBD2 matches at 7 bases. This CDR3 contains 15 residues. V gave up 5 bases and J gave up 5 bases; unmatched junction bases: 8. Germline CDR1 SEHNR, CDR2 FQNEAQ (reference sequence). The CDR3 region is CASSLGTILTGELFF. The DNA for the CDR3 is TGTGCCAGCAGCCTCGGGACTATCCTTACCGGGGAGCTGTTTTTT.